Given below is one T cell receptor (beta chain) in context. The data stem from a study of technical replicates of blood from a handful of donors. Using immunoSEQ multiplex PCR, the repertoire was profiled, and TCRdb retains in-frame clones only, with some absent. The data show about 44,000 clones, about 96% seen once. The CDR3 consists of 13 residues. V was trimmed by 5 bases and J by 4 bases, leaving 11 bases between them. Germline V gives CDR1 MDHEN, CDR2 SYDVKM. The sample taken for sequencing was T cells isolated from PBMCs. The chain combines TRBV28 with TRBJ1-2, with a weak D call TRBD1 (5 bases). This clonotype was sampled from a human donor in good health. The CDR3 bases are TGTGCCAGCAGTGGGGAAGGGGCCTATGGCTACACCTTC. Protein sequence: CASSGEGAYGYTF.